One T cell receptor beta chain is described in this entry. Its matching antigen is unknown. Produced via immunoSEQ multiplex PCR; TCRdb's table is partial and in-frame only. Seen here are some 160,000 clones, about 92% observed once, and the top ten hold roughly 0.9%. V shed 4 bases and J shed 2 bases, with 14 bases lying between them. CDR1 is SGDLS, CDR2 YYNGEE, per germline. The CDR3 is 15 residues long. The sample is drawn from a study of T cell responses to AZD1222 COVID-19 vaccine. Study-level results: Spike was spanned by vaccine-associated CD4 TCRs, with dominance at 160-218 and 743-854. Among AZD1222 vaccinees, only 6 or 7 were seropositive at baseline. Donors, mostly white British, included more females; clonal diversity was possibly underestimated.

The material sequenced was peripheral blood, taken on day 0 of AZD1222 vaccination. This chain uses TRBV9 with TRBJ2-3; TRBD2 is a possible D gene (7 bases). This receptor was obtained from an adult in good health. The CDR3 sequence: CASSSIRGATDTQYF. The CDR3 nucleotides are TGTGCCAGCAGCTCTATCCGGGGGGCCACAGATACGCAGTATTTT.